This TCR beta chain is from a study of blood T cells in healthy people across ages. Study information: Template switching picked up about one barcoded beta molecule for each two T cells.

The extraction recovered at least 6 micrograms of total RNA per sample. Alongside a J-beta primer mix, a sample-barcoded 5' primer served in a second PCR lasting about 6 to 12 cycles. One entry per CDR3 protein, called by TCRdb with MiXCR from the 5' RACE reads. The sample has about 1.5 million distinct CDR3 sequences, roughly 43% seen once. This CDR3 is 13 amino acids long. Only a few counts were recorded for this clonotype. The antigen remains unidentified. Notes on the study in general: Naive T cell percentage strongly correlated with TCR beta diversity. Both higher diversity and more naive CD4+ cells marked long-lived donors when set against aged donors.

The chain joins TRBV12-3 or TRBV12-4 to TRBJ2-5, with TRBD2 matching over 9 bases. The end of the DNA fits TRBJ2-7 better, so the J call may be wrong. Material for sequencing was blood. The sequence was obtained from a young woman in good health. The CDR3 coding sequence is TGTGCCAGCAGTACCGGGACTAGCTTCGAGCAGTACTTC. Protein: CASSTGTSFEQYF.